The rows below give T cell receptor beta chains drawn from one sample of a study of T cell responses to AZD1222 COVID-19 vaccine. Clones were read by immunoSEQ multiplex PCR, and TCRdb kept only the in-frame ones, dropping some. The sample yields more than 85,000 clones, about 90% seen once. The material sequenced was peripheral blood, taken 28 days after the second AZD1222 dose. Every receptor here comes from an adult who received the AZD1222 COVID-19 vaccine. Both conserved end residues are trimmed from each CDR3. Part of the rows lack a size; the others show once, few, many or a class for expanded clones.

J gene | V gene | clone size | CDR3 protein
TRBJ2-7 | TRBV2 | - | ASSALDGNPEQY
TRBJ1-2 | TRBV3-1/TRBV3-2 | - | ASSQAGGDGYT
TRBJ1-1 | TRBV3-1/TRBV3-2 | - | ASSQEISREKAF
TRBJ2-1 | TRBV6-1 | - | ASSESVYNEQF
TRBJ2-2 | TRBV7-8 | - | ASSLAGNTGELF
TRBJ2-7 | TRBV5-1 | - | ASSLPGQLEPEQY
TRBJ1-2 | TRBV30 | - | AWSVLGRGYGYT
TRBJ2-1 | TRBV6-1 | - | ASSEASGQNEQF
TRBJ2-7 | TRBV6-5 | once | ASSYSPVRPYEQY
TRBJ1-1 | TRBV30 | - | AWIPFAFKGTEAF
TRBJ2-7 | TRBV3-1/TRBV3-2 | - | ASSPTSGEQY
TRBJ2-1 | TRBV10-2 | - | ASSALLANEQF
TRBJ1-4 | TRBV9 | - | ASSGTATNEKLF
TRBJ2-3 | TRBV6-6 | - | ASRLQRGTDTQY
TRBJ1-2 | TRBV28 | - | ASSSDGGYT
TRBJ2-1 | TRBV27 | - | ASSLGSGSYNEQF
TRBJ2-7 | TRBV9 | - | ASSEGTSATYEQY
TRBJ2-2 | TRBV5-1 | - | ASRPDSTNTGELF
TRBJ1-1 | TRBV19 | - | ASSMSGQGGTEAF
TRBJ2-1 | TRBV6-5 | - | ASRRAGDSYNEQF
TRBJ1-1 | TRBV5-1 | - | ASSFGMNTEAF
TRBJ1-6 | TRBV3-1/TRBV3-2 | - | ASSQGGTNSPLH
TRBJ2-7 | TRBV15 | - | ATSRDRTYEQY
TRBJ1-4 | TRBV14 | - | ASSQDWEGDEKLF
TRBJ1-1 | TRBV6-5 | once | ASSYSTGGSRAF